This entry concerns a single T cell receptor beta chain. Its antigen target is currently unknown. It has no much larger one-base neighbor in the sample; base qualities were not kept. This entry comes from a study of cytomegalovirus exposure and HLA in healthy donors (dated by TCRdb to about 2017). In terms of the full investigation: According to a later analysis, one platform produced both the 110 or so validation repertoires and the 700 or so repertoires of the first cohort. The study aimed to test whether cataloging public T cell receptors could reveal signatures of past pathogen exposure. Besides the first cohort of 666 subjects, a separate validation cohort made up of 120 or so different subjects was used. The study combined high-throughput TCR immunosequencing, statistical association of individual TCRs with disease status, and machine learning to predict cytomegalovirus infection status.

Paper-wide results and their limitations: In the study, some 160 TCR beta chains were listed as associated with cytomegalovirus. The classifier was reported to diagnose cytomegalovirus status with high specificity and sensitivity in both the original and validation cohorts. Three of the identified cytomegalovirus-associated TCR beta chains were confirmed in vitro to be specific for cytomegalovirus antigens. A later analysis lacked HLA typing for the validation cohort, so it scored co-occurrence in that cohort across all 110 or so repertoires. It was suggested by the authors that the approach could potentially be generalized to other disease states and immunological phenotypes. Most TCR sequences were seen in very few donors, while some public TCRs were found in many individuals. A later analysis found that TCRs clustered in the first cohort also tended to co-occur in the 100 to 150 validation repertoires, with roughly 95% of cluster scores above 0.

Separate from the roughly 700-subject first cohort, the validation cohort of over 90 subjects was the group to which the donors belonged. CDR3 length: 16 amino acids, cysteine to phenylalanine. The sequence is cut down to CDR3 DNA, 48 bases in frame from base 1. Trimming removed 1 base from V and 6 bases from J; the gene matches leave 9 bases unexplained. The germline V gene encodes CDR1 SGHAT and CDR2 FQNNGV. Library generation was performed with the immunoSEQ multiplex PCR assay. The original pipeline was this. To diagnose cytomegalovirus status from the catalog of TCR beta chain sequences, a statistical classification framework was built. TCRdb carries this immuneACCESS record with in-frame sequences only. Its versions omit some clonotypes, under half of them owing to an unresolved V gene in the studies checked, with the rest unexplained. V, J and clone size derive from that table, while D and trimming were established from the DNA sequence. The sample yields about 170,000 clones; 95% to 96% were counted once. Roughly 1% of the sample belongs to the ten largest clones.

The TCR originated in a woman aged 18-35 years in good health and CMV-seronegative. This sequence uses TRBV11-2 and TRBJ2-3, and 8 junction bases match TRBD2. Sequencing was done on a sample of PBMCs. Here is the DNA: TGTGCCAGCAGCTTAGGTCGACTCAGCGGGGGTGATACGCAGTATTTT. This sequence encodes CASSLGRLSGGDTQYF.